This TCR beta chain stems from a study of cytomegalovirus exposure and HLA in healthy donors. General observations from the study: Later on, an analysis found that several of the most significant clusters appeared to be linked to common viral pathogens, which included parvovirus B19. The study dropped some indistinguishable V segments, TRBV6-2 and TRBV6-3 among them.

Donors counted as nominally healthy when sampled, yet unrecorded immune exposures were likely. This clone was counted once. Its antigen is currently unknown. There are 15 residues in the CDR3. Per germline, CDR1 LNHDA and CDR2 SQIVND (reference sequence). With V trimmed by 7 bases and J by 6 bases, 7 bases remained unmatched. The PCR employed 60 Vbeta primers together with 13 Jbeta primers. As originally analysed: It was a later analysis that counted about 80 million unique TCR beta chains, of which 9 million to 13 million were shared. Measured with immunoSEQ multiplex PCR; TCRdb has only the in-frame clones, and not every one. That table is the source of V, J and clone size, and D and trimming were worked out from the DNA. Among 150,000 or so clones listed, around three quarters were seen once.

The TCR comes from a woman in her 40s in good health and CMV-seronegative. The sequencing input was PBMCs. The genes are TRBV19 and TRBJ2-2, with 11 bases lining up with TRBD1. In DNA form, the CDR3 reads TGTGCCAGTAAGATCCGGGACAGGGGGTCCGGGGAGCTGTTTTTT. Translation gives CASKIRDRGSGELFF. Supplemented by reference TRBV19 and TRBJ2-2, the full variable domain reads DGGITQSPKYLFRKEGQNVTLSCEQNLNHDAMYWYRQDPGQGLRLIYYSQIVNDFQKGDIAEGYSVSREKKESFPLTVTSAQKNPTAFYLCASKIRDRGSGELFFGEGSRLTVL.